These 9 T cell receptor beta chains originate from one sample sequenced in a study of T cells in Graves' hyperthyroidism and ophthalmopathy. Regions amplified from RNA transcripts were the TCR beta CDR3 regions. The TCR CDR3 first-round RT-PCR relied on the HTBI primer set. In TCRdb, the multiplex PCR reads were re-called with MiXCR into one record per CDR3 protein. The data show a few hundred thousand distinct CDR3 sequences, around 15% seen once. Sequencing was carried out using blood. Receptors originate from a woman between 40 and 50 years old with Graves' ophthalmopathy.

This clonotype was picked up many times. The rearrangement uses TRBV10-3 and TRBJ2-5, with TRBD1 identical over 8 bases. The CDR3 has 13 amino acids. The trim removed 10 bases at V and 0 bases at J, leaving 4 bases unmatched. In germline, CDR1 is ENHRY, CDR2 SYGVKD. CDR3 in amino acids: CATSGQDQETQYF. The CDR3 nucleotides are TGTGCCACTTCGGGACAGGACCAAGAGACCCAGTACTTC.

This clonotype was found many times. The J gene is TRBJ2-1, the V gene TRBV5-1; 8 nucleotides match TRBD1. Trimming removed 4 bases from V and 0 bases from J; junction bases left unmatched: 9. CDR1 SGHRS and CDR2 YFSETQ come from the germline V gene. The CDR3 has 17 amino acids. In DNA form, the CDR3 reads TGCGCCAGCAGCGCAGGGACAGGCTTGAGCTCCTACAATGAGCAGTTCTTC. As protein: CASSAGTGLSSYNEQFF.

The chain carries TRBV6-5 and TRBJ1-3; D is undetermined. Per germline, CDR1 MNHEY and CDR2 SVGAGI. Trimming removed 2 bases at V and 4 bases at J, with 12 bases between. CDR3 length: 15 residues. CDR3 protein: CASSYVRGGGNTIYF. CDR3 DNA: TGTGCCAGCAGTTACGTTCGGGGTGGAGGAAACACCATATATTTT.

The J gene is TRBJ2-7, the V gene TRBV7-9, with D uncertain. Germline V gene data show CDR1 as SEHNR and CDR2 as FQNEAQ (reference sequence). V lost 5 bases and J lost 2, with 13 bases in between. The CDR3 loop spans 14 amino acids. For the CDR3, the DNA is TGTGCCAGCAGCAATATGGGTCAGCCCTACGAGCAGTACTTC. Amino acids: CASSNMGQPYEQYF.

This clonotype has a count of ten or more. This chain uses TRBV3-1 with TRBJ1-1, with a weak D call TRBD1 (5 bases). The CDR3 is made up of 15 amino acids. The germline V and J ends were trimmed by 4 bases and 0 bases, with 12 bases remaining between them. The germline V gene encodes CDR1 LGHDT and CDR2 YNNKEL (reference sequence). The DNA for the CDR3 is TGTGCCAGCAGCCCTAGCCCGGGGCTGAACACTGAAGCTTTCTTT. Its translation: CASSPSPGLNTEAFF.

This clonotype was counted many times. The chain uses TRBV4-2 and TRBJ1-1; a weak D match, TRBD1 (5 bases). This CDR3 contains 14 residues. Germline V gene data show CDR1 as LGHNA and CDR2 as YNFKEQ. Deletions cut 4 bases from V and 0 bases from J, with 9 bases between. The chain's CDR3 is CASSRDSMNTEAFF. CDR3 coding DNA: TGTGCCAGCAGCCGAGACAGTATGAACACTGAAGCTTTCTTT.

This clonotype came up many times. V gene TRBV7-3 combines with J gene TRBJ2-7; 8 bases match TRBD1. CDR1 and CDR2 (germline): SGHTA, FQGTGA. The V and J ends lost 7 bases and 3 bases, in that order; junction bases with no gene match: 20. CDR3 length equals 18 residues. The CDR3 loop reads CASTSSYPPRQGFYEQYF. The CDR3 nucleotides are TGTGCCAGCACCTCATCGTATCCGCCCCGACAGGGGTTCTACGAGCAGTACTTC.

This clonotype occurred many times. This chain connects TRBV13 to TRBJ2-1; the D gene could be TRBD1 or TRBD2 (5 bases each). Germline CDR1 is PRHDT and CDR2 is FYEKMQ (reference sequence). V shed 5 bases and J shed 9 bases, with 8 bases lying between them. This CDR3 is 11 amino acids long. The CDR3 nucleotides are TGTGCCAGCAGCGACGGGACTGAGCAGTTCTTC. Protein sequence: CASSDGTEQFF.

This sequence joins TRBV7-9 and TRBJ1-2; the match to TRBD1 covers 9 bases. The germline CDR1 and CDR2 sequences are SEHNR and FQNEAQ (reference sequence). V lost 4 bases and J lost 6; bases outside the gene matches: 6. This CDR3 is built from 14 residues. CDR3 coding DNA: TGTGCCAGCAGCTCATCGGGACAGGGCGATGGCTACACCTTC. It is translated as CASSSSGQGDGYTF.